These 24 T cell receptor beta chains came from one sample sequenced in a study of cytomegalovirus exposure and HLA in healthy donors. Generated by immunoSEQ multiplex PCR, the TCRdb table keeps only in-frame clones and is missing some. Of hundreds of thousands of clones listed, around 86% are singletons. Sample: PBMCs. These receptor sequences come from a woman aged 18 to 35 in good health and CMV-seronegative.

This clone was counted between two and nine times. V is TRBV7-3 and J is TRBJ1-3; the D gene is possibly TRBD1 (5 bases). With 2 bases removed from V and 15 bases from J, the gap between germline ends came to 17 bases. Germline V gene sequence: CDR1 SGHTA, CDR2 FQGTGA. The CDR3 contains 13 residues. The CDR3 protein is CASSLRRLRTPYF. CDR3 in DNA: TGTGCCAGCAGCTTACGGCGTTTACGGACACCATATTTT.

DNA of the CDR3: TGTGCCAGCAGCCAGACAGGGGGCCGAGAAAAACTGTTTTTT. Amino acid sequence: CASSQTGGREKLFF. V and J are TRBV6-6 and TRBJ1-4; 10 nucleotides align to TRBD1. CDR1 is MNHNY and CDR2 is SVGAGI in the germline V gene (reference sequence). J gave up 8 bases and V 6 bases, and 6 bases lay outside the gene matches. The CDR3 contains 14 residues.

This chain uses TRBV19 with TRBJ2-3, with D possibly being TRBD1 (6 bases). The CDR3 loop spans 13 amino acids. V was shortened by 5 bases and J by 5 bases, with 11 bases between the two germline ends. Germline lookup yields CDR1 LNHDA and CDR2 SQIVND (reference sequence). CDR3 sequence (DNA): TGTGCCAGTAGTCGCGGACAGCAAGATACGCAGTATTTT. It translates to CASSRGQQDTQYF. The full variable domain, its missing parts supplied by reference TRBV19 and TRBJ2-3, is DGGITQSPKYLFRKEGQNVTLSCEQNLNHDAMYWYRQDPGQGLRLIYYSQIVNDFQKGDIAEGYSVSREKKESFPLTVTSAQKNPTAFYLCASSRGQQDTQYFGPGTRLTVL.

This clone was observed a handful of times. This sequence joins TRBV18 and TRBJ2-7, with D perhaps matching TRBD1 (6 bases). CDR1 is KGHSH and CDR2 is LQKENI in the germline V gene. The CDR3 consists of 12 residues. V was trimmed by 6 bases and J by 3 bases, leaving 9 bases between them. CDR3: CASSVDSYEQYF. The CDR3 nucleotides are TGTGCCAGCTCTGTGGACAGCTACGAGCAGTACTTC.

The chain employs TRBV7-9 and TRBJ2-1, with a weak D call TRBD2 (5 bases). V was pared by 5 bases and J by 0 bases, with 14 bases between. Looked up from germline, CDR1 is SEHNR and CDR2 is FQNEAQ (reference sequence). This CDR3 spans 16 amino acids. CDR3 bases: TGTGCCAGCAGCCTCACCCGGGGTAGCTCCTACAATGAGCAGTTCTTC. Protein product: CASSLTRGSSYNEQFF. Full variable domain (remainder filled in from reference TRBV7-9 and TRBJ2-1): DTGVSQNPRHKITKRGQNVTFRCDPISEHNRLYWYRQTLGQGPEFLTYFQNEAQLEKSRLLSDRFSAERPKGSFSTLEIQRTEQGDSAMYLCASSLTRGSSYNEQFFGPGTRLTVL.

The chain is built from TRBV6-5 and TRBJ1-2; no reliable D call. Germline V gene data show CDR1 as MNHEY and CDR2 as SVGAGI. The CDR3 is 13 residues long. V lost 5 bases and J lost 3, with 10 bases in between. Here the CDR3 reads CASSEEAYYGYTF. CDR3 bases: TGTGCCAGCAGTGAAGAGGCTTACTATGGCTACACCTTC.

This chain links TRBV9 with TRBJ2-7; D is ambiguous. Germline values: CDR1 SGDLS, CDR2 YYNGEE. V lost 0 bases, J lost 4 bases, and 11 bases lay in between. The CDR3 covers 14 residues. In nucleotides, the CDR3 is TGTGCCAGCAGCGTAGAACAGACCCCATACGAGCAGTACTTC. It specifies CASSVEQTPYEQYF. The variable domain in full, with the rest retrieved from reference TRBV9 and TRBJ2-7, is DSGVTQTPKHLITATGQRVTLRCSPRSGDLSVYWYQQSLDQGLQFLIQYYNGEERAKGNILERFSAQQFPDLHSELNLSSLELGDSALYFCASSVEQTPYEQYFGPGTRLTVT.

V and J are TRBV29-1 and TRBJ2-7; D is perhaps TRBD1 (6 bases). Per germline, CDR1 SQVTM and CDR2 ANQGSEA. This CDR3 region has 12 residues. Trimming took 7 bases from V and 3 from J, leaving 13 bases between them. The CDR3 spells CSARDTFYEQYF. DNA of the CDR3: TGCAGCGCCCGGGACACTTTCTACGAGCAGTACTTC.

The chain is built from TRBV5-1 and TRBJ2-3; TRBD2 aligns across 11 bases. The junction had 6 bases not matched to a gene; V was cut back by 4 bases and J by 2 bases. CDR1 SGHRS and CDR2 YFSETQ come from the germline V gene. The CDR3 contains 16 residues. This CDR3 is CASSLRLAGLTDTQYF. DNA of the CDR3: TGCGCCAGCAGCCTTAGACTAGCGGGGCTCACAGATACGCAGTATTTT.

This clone was detected only once. This chain joins TRBV28 and TRBJ1-6, with D possibly being TRBD1 (6 bases). V was clipped by 4 bases and J by 8 bases, with 21 bases between them. Germline V gene lookup returns CDR1 MDHEN and CDR2 SYDVKM. The CDR3 has 17 amino acids. The chain's CDR3 is CASSSWDMGQGDSPLHF. The CDR3 nucleotides are TGTGCCAGCAGTTCTTGGGACATGGGGCAAGGGGATTCACCCCTCCACTTT.

This chain links TRBV5-5 with TRBJ1-5; D gene unclear. This CDR3 is built from 15 residues. CDR1 is SGHKS and CDR2 is YYEKEE in the germline V gene (reference sequence). With 0 bases removed from V and 4 bases from J, the gap between germline ends came to 11 bases. The CDR3 bases are TGTGCCAGCAGCTTGGCTTTGGCCGAAAATCAGCCCCAGCATTTT. Protein product: CASSLALAENQPQHF. The whole variable domain, filled in from reference TRBV5-5 and TRBJ1-5, reads DAGVTQSPTHLIKTRGQQVTLRCSPISGHKSVSWYQQVLGQGPQFIFQYYEKEERGRGNFPDRFSARQFPNYSSELNVNALLLGDSALYLCASSLALAENQPQHFGDGTRLSIL.

The rearrangement uses TRBV28 and TRBJ2-2, with D possibly matching TRBD1 (5 bases). Per germline, CDR1 MDHEN and CDR2 SYDVKM. V was clipped by 7 bases and J by 1 base, with 10 bases between them. The CDR3 consists of 14 residues. The CDR3: CASTGNWNTGELFF. The CDR3 region has the DNA TGTGCCAGCACAGGGAACTGGAACACCGGGGAGCTGTTTTTT.

This chain uses TRBV5-4 with TRBJ2-3; weak D call: TRBD2 (6 bases). The CDR3 is made up of 14 amino acids. V lost 1 base, J lost 3 bases, and 9 bases lay in between. Germline V lookup: CDR1 SGHNT, CDR2 YYREEE (reference sequence). The chain's CDR3 is CASSLRRGTDTQYF. CDR3 in DNA: TGTGCCAGCAGCTTGCGGCGGGGAACAGATACGCAGTATTTT.

This chain connects TRBV6-5 to TRBJ2-1, with D unclear. Germline-derived CDR1 and CDR2 are MNHEY and SVGAGI. Trimming removed 5 bases at V and 0 bases at J, with 8 bases between. The CDR3 consists of 14 residues. The CDR3 loop reads CASSLLSSYNEQFF. For the CDR3, the DNA is TGTGCCAGCAGTCTGCTAAGCTCCTACAATGAGCAGTTCTTC.

The J gene is TRBJ1-3, the V gene TRBV6-1, with a weak D call TRBD1 (6 bases). Germline V lookup: CDR1 MNHNS, CDR2 SASEGT. V lost 6 bases and J 4 bases, leaving 10 bases between the germline ends. This CDR3 comprises 13 residues. The CDR3 DNA reads TGTGCCAGCAGAGAGGGGGTCGGAAACACCATATATTTT. Translating gives CASREGVGNTIYF.

The chain joins TRBV6-5 to TRBJ1-1; TRBD1 matches 8 bases. CDR1 and CDR2 from the germline V gene are MNHEY and SVGAGI. The V segment lost 7 bases and the J segment 5 bases; nucleotides outside the gene matches: 9. The CDR3 consists of 14 residues. The CDR3 DNA sequence: TGTGCCAGCACCCGAGGGACAGGTTTTACTGAAGCTTTCTTT. Encoded protein: CASTRGTGFTEAFF.

The rearrangement links TRBV11-3 to TRBJ1-2, with D tentatively TRBD1 (5 bases). There are 12 residues in the CDR3. Trimming removed 6 bases from V and 7 bases from J, with 12 bases in between. Germline loops: CDR1 SGHNT, CDR2 YENEEA. CDR3 sequence: CASRPDNPGYTF. Here the CDR3 DNA reads TGTGCCAGCAGACCGGACAATCCTGGCTACACCTTC.

The J gene is TRBJ2-5, the V gene TRBV19, with a possible D match to TRBD2 (6 bases). V lost 8 bases and J 2 bases, leaving 15 bases between the germline ends. CDR3 length: 14 amino acids. CDR1 is LNHDA, CDR2 SQIVND, per germline (reference sequence). The CDR3 region has the DNA TGTGCCAGTGCGCGCCTCGGGGGACAAGAGACCCAGTACTTC. The encoded protein is CASARLGGQETQYF.

This rearrangement joins TRBV14 to TRBJ1-1; no clear D gene. The CDR3 spans 14 residues. Trimming took off 0 bases at V and 1 base at J, with 6 bases between the two ends. CDR1 is SGHDN and CDR2 is FVKESK in the germline V gene. CDR3: CASSQDPGNTEAFF. The DNA for the CDR3 is TGTGCCAGCAGCCAAGATCCGGGGAACACTGAAGCTTTCTTT.

V and J are TRBV5-5 and TRBJ1-2; D may be TRBD1 (5 bases). V was clipped by 4 bases and J by 4 bases, with 14 bases between them. Germline V lookup: CDR1 SGHKS, CDR2 YYEKEE (reference sequence). The length of the CDR3 is 14 residues. CDR3 loop: CASSLWKGLYGYTF. The CDR3, as DNA: TGTGCCAGCAGCCTTTGGAAGGGGCTCTATGGCTACACCTTC.

V and J are TRBV7-2 and TRBJ2-7, with D tentatively TRBD2 (6 bases). Trimming shortened V by 4 bases and J by 2 bases, and 12 bases separated the two germline ends. Germline V lookup: CDR1 SGHTA, CDR2 FQGNSA. There are 14 residues in the CDR3. In DNA form, the CDR3 reads TGTGCCAGCAGCTCCGGGGGACTCACCTACGAGCAGTACTTC. Translating it yields CASSSGGLTYEQYF.

The chain combines TRBV30 with TRBJ1-1, with 7 bases that match TRBD1. In germline, CDR1 is GTSNPN, CDR2 SVGIG (reference sequence). Trimming took 2 bases from V and 4 from J; bases not matched to a gene: 7. This CDR3 has 14 residues. The CDR3 reads CAWSWAGGTTEAFF. CDR3 bases: TGTGCCTGGAGTTGGGCAGGGGGAACCACTGAAGCTTTCTTT.

This chain connects TRBV5-6 to TRBJ2-7; 10 bases are shared with TRBD2. Germline V lookup: CDR1 SGHDT, CDR2 YYEEEE. The CDR3 extends over 16 amino acids. The junction had 9 bases not matched to a gene; V was cut back by 4 bases and J by 2 bases. CDR3 sequence reads: CASSRRVTSGAYEQYF. CDR3 DNA sequence: TGTGCCAGCAGCCGGCGGGTTACTAGCGGGGCCTACGAGCAGTACTTC.

Only one count was recorded for this clone. The chain couples TRBV6-6 to TRBJ1-3; D is ambiguous. The ends were cut back, 8 bases at V and 3 bases at J, with 14 bases in the middle. Looked up from germline, CDR1 is MNHNY and CDR2 is SVGAGI (reference sequence). The length of the CDR3 is 14 residues. The CDR3 is CASYTANVGNTIYF. The CDR3 coding sequence is TGTGCCAGCTACACAGCCAATGTTGGAAACACCATATATTTT.